This T cell receptor (beta chain) was retrieved from a study of blood T cell repertoires in COVID-19. As for the study in general: The United States, Italy and Spain supplied acute and convalescent COVID-19 samples.

Germline V CDR1 and CDR2: MNHEY, SMNVEV (reference sequence). Trimming left V 3 bases short and J 7 bases short, with 10 bases between. The length of the CDR3 is 14 residues. Only in-frame clones appear in the TCRdb table, and some are missing; sequencing was by immunoSEQ multiplex PCR. The sample shows 200,000 or so clones, around four fifths of them seen only once. The sample consisted of peripheral blood. The sequence was collected from a human donor with acute or convalescent COVID-19. The donor label of this sample is uncertain. The chain uses TRBV27 and TRBJ1-6; no reliable D call. The DNA of the CDR3 is TGTGCCAGCAGTTTTGTTCAGTTCAATTCACCCCTCCACTTT. It yields the protein CASSFVQFNSPLHF.